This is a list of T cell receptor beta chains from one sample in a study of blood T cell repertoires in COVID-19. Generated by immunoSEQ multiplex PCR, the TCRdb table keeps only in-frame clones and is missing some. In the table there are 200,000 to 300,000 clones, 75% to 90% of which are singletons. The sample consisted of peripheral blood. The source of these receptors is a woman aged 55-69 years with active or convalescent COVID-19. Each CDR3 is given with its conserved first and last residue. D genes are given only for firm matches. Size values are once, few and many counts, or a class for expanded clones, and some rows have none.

CASGLGTQSNQPQHF | TGTGCTAGTGGTTTGGGGACTCAGAGCAATCAGCCCCAGCATTTT | - | TRBJ1-5 | - | TRBV12-5
CASSPAGLHLNEQFF | TGTGCCAGCAGCCCCGCGGGCCTGCACCTCAATGAGCAGTTCTTC | - | TRBJ2-1 | - | TRBV7-9
CASPQQGVGNEKLFF | TGCGCCAGCCCCCAGCAAGGGGTGGGAAATGAAAAACTGTTTTTT | - | TRBJ1-4 | - | TRBV23-1
CASSDYLDEKLFF | TGTGCCAGCAGCGATTATCTAGATGAAAAACTGTTTTTT | - | TRBJ1-4 | - | TRBV5-4
CASTMDRGQDQPQHF | TGTGCCAGCACTATGGACAGGGGGCAAGATCAGCCCCAGCATTTT | - | TRBJ1-5 | TRBD1 | TRBV6-6
CASSESTGTNEKLFF | TGTGCCAGCAGTGAATCGACAGGGACTAATGAAAAACTGTTTTTT | - | TRBJ1-4 | TRBD1 | TRBV25-1
CSAHRQGLQYF | TGCAGTGCGCATAGGCAGGGCCTTCAGTACTTC | - | TRBJ2-4 | - | TRBV20-1
CASSLASTGATGELFF | TGTGCCAGCAGCCTCGCCTCGACAGGGGCCACCGGGGAGCTGTTTTTT | - | TRBJ2-2 | TRBD1 | TRBV5-4
CASSLVVGSPNETQYF | TGTGCCAGCAGCTTAGTCGTGGGGAGCCCAAACGAGACCCAGTACTTC | - | TRBJ2-5 | - | TRBV7-9
CAISDQGLNTEAFF | TGTGCCATCAGTGATCAGGGCTTGAACACTGAAGCTTTCTTT | once | TRBJ1-1 | - | TRBV10-3
CASSVLDRDATEAFF | TGTGCCAGCAGCGTGCTGGACAGGGATGCCACTGAAGCTTTCTTT | once | TRBJ1-1 | TRBD1 | TRBV11-2
CASSLSDTQYF | TGTGCCAGCAGCCTCTCAGATACGCAGTATTTT | - | TRBJ2-3 | - | TRBV3-1/TRBV3-2